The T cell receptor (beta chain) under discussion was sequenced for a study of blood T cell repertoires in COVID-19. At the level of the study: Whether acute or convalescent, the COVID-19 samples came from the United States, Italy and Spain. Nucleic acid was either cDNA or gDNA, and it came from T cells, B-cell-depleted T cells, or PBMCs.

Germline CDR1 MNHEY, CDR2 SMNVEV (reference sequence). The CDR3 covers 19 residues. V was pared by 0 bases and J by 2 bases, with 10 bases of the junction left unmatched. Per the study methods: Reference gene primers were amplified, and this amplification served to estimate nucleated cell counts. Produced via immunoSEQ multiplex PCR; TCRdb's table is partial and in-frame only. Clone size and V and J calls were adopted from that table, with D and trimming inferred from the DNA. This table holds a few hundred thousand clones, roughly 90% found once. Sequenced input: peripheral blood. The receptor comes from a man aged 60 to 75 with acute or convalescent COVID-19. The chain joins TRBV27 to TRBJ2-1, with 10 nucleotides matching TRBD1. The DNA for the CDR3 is TGTGCCAGCAGTTTATCTCTATTTCGGGACAGGGGAGCCTACAATGAGCAGTTCTTC. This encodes CASSLSLFRDRGAYNEQFF.